This T cell receptor (beta chain) derives from a study of CD8+ T cells in alopecia areata (dated by TCRdb to between 2017 and 2018). Context from the whole study: High-throughput TCRbeta sequencing was used to examine T cell clonal expansion in alopecia areata in both the C3H/HeJ mouse model and human patients. In humans, TCRbeta sequencing was performed on scalp tissue and on sorted CD4+ and CD8+ peripheral blood T cells from healthy controls and from patients with patchy or totalis/universalis alopecia areata. Scalp clonality was compared across normal scalp (n=4), patchy alopecia areata scalp (n=8), and alopecia totalis/universalis scalp (n=8). TCRbeta CDR3 regions were amplified by immunoSEQ multiplex PCR using 35 Vbeta forward and 13 Jbeta reverse primers. RNA was extracted with the PAXgene miRNA kit for fixed scalp, the miRNeasy kit for PBMCs, and the RNeasy kit for mouse skin. Here is what the overall study found, with its caveats: Unlike mouse skin, which is dominated by gammadelta T cells, normal human skin has resident alphabeta T cells that are also sequenced, and this complicates analysis of the scalp TCR repertoire. Compared with normal scalp, lesional scalp had higher clonality and more expanded CD8+ clones, particularly in alopecia totalis/universalis, a pattern that suggests antigenic drive. TCR sequences shared between patients were less clear than in mice, possibly partly because of HLA diversity in the patient population.

PBMCs were isolated by density centrifugation and stained for CD3, CD4 and CD8, and CD4+ and CD8+ T cells were sorted on a FACSAria. Scalp biopsies and blood samples were provided by unaffected controls. Only one count was recorded for this clone. The antigen it recognizes is unknown. No much larger clonotype is one base removed from it; base qualities were not supplied. The method was the immunoSEQ multiplex PCR assay. RNA was extracted from all samples and reverse transcribed into cDNA as template for TCR sequencing. SuperScript III was used to make first-strand cDNA, primed with a 2:1 mix of oligo-dT and random hexamers. A synthetic immune receptor repertoire was used to gauge amplification bias, and whatever bias remained was removed computationally. Turning to the authors' computational methods: After raw reads were preprocessed to remove errors, the CDR3 was defined following IMGT conventions as running from the conserved cysteine to phenylalanine. Clonality was computed as 1 minus the Shannon entropy, with the entropy normalized by log2 of the number of productive unique TCRs. CD4 or CD8 identity of scalp clones was inferred by cross-referencing scalp TCRbeta sequences with sorted blood CD4 and CD8 repertoires. TCRdb mirrors the immuneACCESS table, restricted to in-frame sequences. Some clones are absent from its copies; in checked studies, under half trace to an unresolved V gene, and the reason for the others is unknown. That table supplies the V and J calls and clone size; D and trimming were determined from the DNA. The sample includes 150,000 to 200,000 clones, with around 55% observed a single time. The top ten clones comprise approximately 4.3% of the sample.

CDR1 is given as LNHNV and CDR2 as YYDKDF, both from the germline V gene (reference sequence). Trimming costs V 1 base and J 9 bases, and their ends lie 7 bases apart. The CDR3 holds 12 amino acids from the cysteine to the phenylalanine. Only the CDR3 DNA stays, 36 bases, in frame from base 1. The sequencing input was CD4+ T cells sorted from blood. The source is a human donor in good health. The sequence links TRBV15 to TRBJ2-4, with TRBD1 perhaps the D gene, on 5 matching bases. The CDR3 reads CATSRARGIQYF. The DNA reads TGTGCCACCAGCAGAGCTAGGGGCATTCAGTACTTC.